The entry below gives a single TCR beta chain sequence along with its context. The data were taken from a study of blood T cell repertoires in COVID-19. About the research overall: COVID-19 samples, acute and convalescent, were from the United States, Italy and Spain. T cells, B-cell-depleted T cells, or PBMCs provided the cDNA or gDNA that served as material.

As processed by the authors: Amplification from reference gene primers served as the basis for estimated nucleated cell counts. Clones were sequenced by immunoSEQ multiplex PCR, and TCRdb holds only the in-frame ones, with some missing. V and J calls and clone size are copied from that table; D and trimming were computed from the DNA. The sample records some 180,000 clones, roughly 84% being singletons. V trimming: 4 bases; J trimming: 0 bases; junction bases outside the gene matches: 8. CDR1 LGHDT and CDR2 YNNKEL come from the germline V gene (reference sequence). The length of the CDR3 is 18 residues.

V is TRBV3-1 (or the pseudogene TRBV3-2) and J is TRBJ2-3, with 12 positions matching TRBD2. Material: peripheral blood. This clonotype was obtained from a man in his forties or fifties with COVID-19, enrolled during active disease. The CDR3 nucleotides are TGTGCCAGCAGCCCGGGACTAGCGGGCGGAAGAAGCACAGATACGCAGTATTTT. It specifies CASSPGLAGGRSTDTQYF.